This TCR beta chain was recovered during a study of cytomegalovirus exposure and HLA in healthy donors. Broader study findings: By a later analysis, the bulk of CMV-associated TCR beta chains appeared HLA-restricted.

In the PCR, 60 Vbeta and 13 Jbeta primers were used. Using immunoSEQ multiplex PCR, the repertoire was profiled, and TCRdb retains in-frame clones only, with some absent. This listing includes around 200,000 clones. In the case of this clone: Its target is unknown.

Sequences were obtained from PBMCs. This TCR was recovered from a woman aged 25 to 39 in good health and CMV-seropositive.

The CDR3 spells CASSRGTAEQFF. The CDR3 nucleotides are TGTGCCAGCAGCCGAGGGACAGCCGAGCAGTTCTTC. The chain uses TRBV5-4 and TRBJ2-1; 7 bases agree with TRBD1. Germline V gives CDR1 SGHNT, CDR2 YYREEE (reference sequence). After removal of 4 bases from V and 10 bases from J, the junction contained 5 bases not matched to a gene. This CDR3 spans 12 amino acids. The full variable domain, in which reference TRBV5-4 and TRBJ2-1 provide the parts outside the CDR3, is ETGVTQSPTHLIKTRGQQVTLRCSSQSGHNTVSWYQQALGQGPQFIFQYYREEENGRGNFPPRFSGLQFPNYSSELNVNALELDDSALYLCASSRGTAEQFFGPGTRLTVL.